The T cell receptor beta chain described here comes from a study of cytomegalovirus exposure and HLA in healthy donors. CDR1 and CDR2 (germline): ENHRY, SYGVKD. The CDR3 sequence is 14 residues long. J was trimmed by 6 bases and V by 6 bases; bases with no gene match: 9. 13 Jbeta primers and 60 Vbeta primers were used for the PCR. This table comes from immunoSEQ multiplex PCR, and its TCRdb copy is limited to in-frame clones, with some not included. This table has approximately 220,000 clones, 70% to 90% appearing once. Findings and limits, study-wide: In most subjects, TCR beta sequences reportedly gave accurate predictions of HLA-A and HLA-B alleles. Reportedly, fewer N-insertions than the approximately 680-donor mean appeared in an Asian-associated ancestry cluster in a later analysis. For presence/absence analyses, sequencing depth was assumed to be roughly uniform across donors.

Regarding this clone: Its specificity is not known.

This rearrangement joins TRBV10-3 to TRBJ1-1, with TRBD1 identical over 8 bases. The clonotype was recovered from a man aged 25 to 40 in good health and CMV-seronegative. The source material was PBMCs. As DNA, the CDR3 is TGTGCCATCAGACTAGGGACAGGAGACGCTGAAGCTTTCTTT. Its translation is CAIRLGTGDAEAFF.